These T cell receptor beta chains were read from a single sample in a study of cytomegalovirus exposure and HLA in healthy donors. The repertoire was sequenced with immunoSEQ multiplex PCR; TCRdb's copy has only in-frame clones and lacks some. The table records 150,000 to 180,000 clones, approximately 75% of them present only once. The sample comprised PBMCs. The receptors were sampled from a man in his late teens or twenties in good health and CMV-seronegative. The CDR3 runs from the conserved cysteine through the conserved F or W. Fields, in order: clone size, J gene, D gene, V gene, CDR3 protein, CDR3 DNA. D genes are given only for firm matches. A clone size is listed for some rows: how often the clone was seen (once, few, many), or a class if it is expanded.

NA | TRBJ2-7 | TRBD1 | TRBV5-1 | CASSLPGQGRTYEQYF | TGCGCCAGCAGCTTGCCTGGACAGGGGCGAACCTACGAGCAGTACTTC
NA | TRBJ2-2 | TRBD1 | TRBV28 | CASGGTGITGELFF | TGTGCCTCCGGCGGGACAGGGATAACCGGGGAGCTGTTTTTT
NA | TRBJ1-5 | TRBD1 | TRBV28 | CASSVGGLIEPQHF | TGTGCCAGCAGTGTAGGGGGCCTGATTGAGCCCCAGCATTTT
NA | TRBJ1-1 | NA | TRBV7-9 | CASSLDPGAFF | TGTGCCAGCAGCTTAGACCCCGGAGCTTTCTTT
few | TRBJ1-1 | NA | TRBV4-3 | CASSQSELNTEAFF | TGCGCCAGCAGCCAAAGTGAGCTGAACACTGAAGCTTTCTTT
NA | TRBJ2-1 | TRBD2 | TRBV6-4 | CASSDSRGGYNEQFF | TGTGCCAGCAGTGACTCCCGGGGGGGGTACAATGAGCAGTTCTTC
NA | TRBJ2-1 | TRBD2 | TRBV5-6 | CASSLGLAFNEQFF | TGTGCCAGCAGCTTGGGACTAGCATTCAATGAGCAGTTCTTC
NA | TRBJ2-2 | TRBD2 | TRBV5-5 | CASSLAWRGAYTGELFF | TGTGCCAGCAGCTTGGCCTGGCGGGGGGCTTACACCGGGGAGCTGTTTTTT
NA | TRBJ1-2 | NA | TRBV9 | CASSVAGGDYGYTF | TGTGCCAGCAGCGTAGCGGGAGGGGACTATGGCTACACCTTC
NA | TRBJ2-3 | NA | TRBV9 | CASSADSSTDTQYF | TGTGCCAGCAGCGCGGACAGTAGCACAGATACGCAGTATTTT
NA | TRBJ1-2 | TRBD1 | TRBV5-4 | CASSLGDRLNYGYTF | TGTGCCAGCAGCTTGGGGGACAGGCTTAACTATGGCTACACCTTC
NA | TRBJ1-5 | NA | TRBV19 | CASTTVYSNQPQHF | TGTGCCAGCACCACAGTATATAGCAATCAGCCCCAGCATTTT
NA | TRBJ2-2 | NA | TRBV7-2 | CASTLVGGANTGELFF | TGTGCCAGCACCTTAGTGGGCGGGGCGAACACCGGGGAGCTGTTTTTT
NA | TRBJ2-1 | NA | TRBV7-9 | CASSYRANEQFF | TGTGCCAGCAGCTACAGAGCCAATGAGCAGTTCTTC
once | TRBJ1-4 | NA | TRBV10-1 | CASSDKGEKGLFF | TGCGCCAGCAGTGATAAGGGGGAGAAGGGACTGTTTTTT
NA | TRBJ1-4 | NA | TRBV19 | CASSITPSWGANEKLFF | TGTGCCAGTAGTATAACGCCGTCTTGGGGCGCTAATGAAAAACTGTTTTTT
NA | TRBJ2-1 | TRBD2 | TRBV2 | CASQRGLYNEQFF | TGTGCCAGCCAGCGGGGCTTATACAATGAGCAGTTCTTC
NA | TRBJ1-6 | TRBD1 | TRBV5-4 | CASSPTGGSPLHF | TGTGCCAGCAGTCCGACAGGGGGTTCACCCCTCCACTTT
NA | TRBJ1-5 | NA | TRBV6-5 | CASSYEAPNNQPQHF | TGTGCCAGCAGTTACGAGGCGCCAAACAATCAGCCCCAGCATTTT
NA | TRBJ1-3 | NA | TRBV28 | CASSTQADSGNTIYF | TGTGCCAGCAGTACGCAGGCAGACTCTGGAAACACCATATATTTT
once | TRBJ2-2 | NA | TRBV14 | CASSQDRRANTGELFF | TGTGCCAGCAGCCAAGATCGGAGGGCGAACACCGGGGAGCTGTTTTTT
few | TRBJ2-2 | NA | TRBV2 | CASSGRLNTGELFF | TGTGCCAGCAGTGGGCGGCTAAACACCGGGGAGCTGTTTTTT
NA | TRBJ1-1 | NA | TRBV7-2 | CASRVIQGVNTEAFF | TGTGCCAGCAGAGTCATACAGGGAGTAAACACTGAAGCTTTCTTT
few | TRBJ1-5 | NA | TRBV6-6 | CASSYAAHGQPQHF | TGTGCCAGCAGTTACGCGGCTCACGGTCAGCCCCAGCATTTT
NA | TRBJ2-5 | TRBD2 | TRBV5-6 | CASSLVLAERQETQYF | TGTGCCAGCAGCTTGGTTCTAGCGGAGCGCCAAGAGACCCAGTACTTC
NA | TRBJ2-5 | NA | TRBV4-1 | CASSQVLPAETQYF | TGCGCCAGCAGCCAAGTGTTGCCAGCGGAGACCCAGTACTTC
NA | TRBJ1-3 | NA | TRBV19 | CASMGSGYGNTIYF | TGTGCCAGTATGGGGTCAGGGTATGGAAACACCATATATTTT
NA | TRBJ2-1 | TRBD1 | TRBV19 | CASSIPTGDFHNEQFF | TGTGCCAGTAGTATTCCGACAGGGGATTTCCACAATGAGCAGTTCTTC
NA | TRBJ1-4 | TRBD1 | TRBV4-1 | CASSSPGGRGSEKLFF | TGCGCCAGCAGCTCCCCCGGCGGCAGGGGGAGTGAAAAACTGTTTTTT
few | TRBJ2-1 | TRBD1 | TRBV10-1 | CASSDARGIDNEQFF | TGCGCCAGCAGTGACGCCAGGGGGATCGACAATGAGCAGTTCTTC
NA | TRBJ2-3 | NA | TRBV19 | CASAGLFAPDTQYF | TGTGCCAGTGCAGGACTATTTGCACCGGATACGCAGTATTTT
NA | TRBJ2-2 | TRBD2 | TRBV7-9 | CASSPGLFQGEGELFF | TGTGCCAGCAGCCCGGGACTATTCCAAGGGGAGGGGGAGCTGTTTTTT
few | TRBJ2-7 | NA | TRBV6-5 | CASSYSGNPTGGQYF | TGTGCCAGCAGTTACTCCGGGAATCCCACCGGCGGGCAGTACTTC
few | TRBJ1-1 | TRBD1 | TRBV6-1 | CASATGGTEAFF | TGTGCCAGCGCCACAGGGGGAACTGAAGCTTTCTTT
NA | TRBJ2-7 | NA | TRBV29-1 | CSVNRENSYEQYF | TGCAGCGTTAACAGGGAGAATTCCTACGAGCAGTACTTC
NA | TRBJ1-2 | NA | TRBV6-5 | CASSYSSQGNYGYTF | TGTGCCAGCAGTTACTCGAGCCAGGGAAACTATGGCTACACCTTC
few | TRBJ1-4 | NA | TRBV6-1 | CASNDGVATAEKLFF | TGTGCCAGCAACGACGGTGTTGCGACAGCTGAAAAACTGTTTTTT
few | TRBJ2-3 | TRBD1 | TRBV2 | CASSETGADTQYF | TGTGCCAGCAGTGAGACAGGGGCAGATACGCAGTATTTT
NA | TRBJ1-1 | NA | TRBV7-9 | CASSLESVAENTEAFF | TGTGCCAGCAGCTTAGAATCAGTCGCAGAGAACACTGAAGCTTTCTTT
NA | TRBJ1-1 | TRBD1 | TRBV19 | CASRRPRQGLNTEAFF | TGTGCCAGTAGGAGACCCAGACAGGGGTTGAACACTGAAGCTTTCTTT
once | TRBJ2-4 | TRBD1 | TRBV18 | CASSPVTPIRGSKNIQYF | TGTGCCAGCTCACCAGTCACCCCAATCAGGGGGTCCAAAAACATTCAGTACTTC
once | TRBJ1-2 | NA | TRBV13 | CASSLRGAYGYTF | TGTGCCAGCAGCTTACGGGGGGCATATGGCTACACCTTC
NA | TRBJ2-4 | TRBD2 | TRBV6-1 | CASSEEEGGGGNSQYF | TGTGCCAGCAGTGAAGAGGAGGGCGGGGGTGGAAACAGTCAGTACTTC
NA | TRBJ2-4 | TRBD2 | TRBV29-1 | CSVVVLAGAPRGNIQYF | TGCAGCGTTGTAGTACTAGCGGGGGCCCCCCGGGGAAACATTCAGTACTTC
NA | TRBJ1-6 | NA | TRBV6-1 | CASSPNPETVTLHF | TGTGCCAGCAGTCCGAACCCAGAGACAGTCACCCTCCACTTT
NA | TRBJ1-2 | NA | TRBV7-9 | CASSLDAVYHGYTF | TGTGCCAGCAGCTTAGATGCGGTATATCATGGCTACACCTTC